This T cell receptor (beta chain) emerged from a study of molecular identifiers for immune sequencing clone quantification. Study-level points and caveats: In naive cells, under 1% of molecules belonged to clones above 20 RNA copies, against over 99% in effector cells.

V was clipped by 7 bases and J by 10 bases, with 23 bases between them. Germline CDR1 is MDHEN and CDR2 is SYDVKM. The CDR3 contains 14 residues. As to this clonotype: Its target is unknown.

The naive CD8 libraries originated from between roughly 18,000 and 1,000,000 sorted cells and drew on 10%, 30% or 50% RNA. TCRdb processed the PCR reads anew with MiXCR; each CDR3 protein has one entry. The table has around 470,000 distinct CDR3 sequences, 20% to 25% seen once; the top ten hold around 0.86%. Sequences were obtained from naive CD8+ T cells from blood, with Jurkat cell RNA spiked in. Subset defined: FACS-sorted CD8+CD4-CCR7+CD45RA+ naive T cells. The origin of this receptor is a human donor in good health. Some libraries in this study had Jurkat cell RNA spiked in. V gene TRBV28 combines with J gene TRBJ2-7, with no clear D. CDR3 sequence: CASNPTTDPGGQYF. The CDR3 DNA is TGTGCCAGCAACCCCACCACGGACCCAGGCGGCCAGTACTTC.